Given below is one T cell receptor (beta chain) in context. Source study methods: By means of reference gene primer amplification, nucleated cell counts were estimated. Profiling relied on immunoSEQ multiplex PCR, and the TCRdb table lists in-frame clones only, not all of them. The V and J calls and the clone size are those of that table, but D and trimming were determined from the DNA. The repertoire consists of 50,000 to 65,000 clones, with 70% to 90% occurring once and the leading ten covering 3.5% to 4%. This entry is derived from a study of blood T cell repertoires in COVID-19. Germline CDR1 is SGHTA and CDR2 is FQGNSA. This CDR3 contains 14 residues. V was shortened by 4 bases and J by 2 bases, with 11 bases between the two germline ends.

The chain joins TRBV7-2 to TRBJ2-5; D gene unclear. This TCR was sampled from a man between 65 and 85 years old with acute or convalescent COVID-19. Material for sequencing was peripheral blood. The CDR3 sequence: CASSYSTDQETQYF. DNA of the CDR3: TGTGCCAGCAGCTACAGTACAGATCAAGAGACCCAGTACTTC.